This TCR beta chain was found in a study of blood T cell repertoires in COVID-19. As handled by the study authors: Estimation of nucleated cell counts was performed using reference gene primer amplification. Only in-frame clones appear in the TCRdb table, and some are missing; sequencing was by immunoSEQ multiplex PCR. The V and J calls and the clone size are those of that table, but D and trimming were determined from the DNA. In the table there are 150,000 to 200,000 clones, about 85% of which are singletons. This clone has more than one count but fewer than ten. Those enrolled in Seattle joined during active infection and were followed longitudinally afterward. V shed 5 bases and J 6 bases; nucleotides not matched to a gene: 5. The V gene's germline CDR1 is LNHDA and CDR2 SQIVND (reference sequence). This CDR3 region has 13 residues.

Sequencing was done on a sample of peripheral blood. The receptor was isolated from a person aged 65 to 79 with COVID-19, enrolled during active disease. This chain links TRBV19 with TRBJ1-2; 8 bases fit TRBD1. In nucleotides, the CDR3 is TGTGCCAGTAGTCTGGGACAGGTGGATGGCTACACCTTC. Encoded protein: CASSLGQVDGYTF.